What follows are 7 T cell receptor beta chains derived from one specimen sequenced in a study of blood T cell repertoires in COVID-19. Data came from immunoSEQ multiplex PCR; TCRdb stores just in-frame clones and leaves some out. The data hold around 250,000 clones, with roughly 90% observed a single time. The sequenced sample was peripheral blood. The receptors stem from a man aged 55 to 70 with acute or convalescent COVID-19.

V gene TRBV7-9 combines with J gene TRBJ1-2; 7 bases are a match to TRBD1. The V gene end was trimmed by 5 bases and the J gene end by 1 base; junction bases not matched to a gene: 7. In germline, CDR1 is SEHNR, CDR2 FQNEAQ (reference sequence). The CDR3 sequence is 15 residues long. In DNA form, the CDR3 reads TGTGCCAGCAGCCTGCGGACAGGCGATAACTATGGCTACACCTTC. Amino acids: CASSLRTGDNYGYTF.

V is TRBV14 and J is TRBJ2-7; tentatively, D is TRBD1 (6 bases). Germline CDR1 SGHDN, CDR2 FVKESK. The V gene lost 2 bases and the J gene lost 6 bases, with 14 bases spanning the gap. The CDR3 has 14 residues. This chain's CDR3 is CASSQTTGTGEQYF. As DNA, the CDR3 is TGTGCCAGCAGCCAAACTACAGGGACGGGCGAGCAGTACTTC.

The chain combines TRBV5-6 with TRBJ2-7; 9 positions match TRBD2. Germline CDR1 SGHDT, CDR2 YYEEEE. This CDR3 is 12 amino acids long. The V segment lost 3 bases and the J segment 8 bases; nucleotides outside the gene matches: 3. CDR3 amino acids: CASSYAGGKQYF. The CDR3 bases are TGTGCCAGCAGCTACGCGGGGGGGAAGCAGTACTTC.

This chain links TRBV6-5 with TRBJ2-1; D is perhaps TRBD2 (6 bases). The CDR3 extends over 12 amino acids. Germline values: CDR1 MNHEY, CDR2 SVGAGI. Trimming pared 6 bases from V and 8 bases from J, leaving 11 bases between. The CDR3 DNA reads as TGTGCCAGCAGGAATGGGGACTATGAGCAGTTCTTC. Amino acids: CASRNGDYEQFF.

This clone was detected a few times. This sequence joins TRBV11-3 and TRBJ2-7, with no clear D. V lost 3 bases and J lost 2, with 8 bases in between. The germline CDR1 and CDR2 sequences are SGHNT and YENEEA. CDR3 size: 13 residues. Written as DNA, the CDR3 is TGTGCCAGCAGCTTGGGCAGGACCTACGAGCAGTACTTC. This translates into CASSLGRTYEQYF.

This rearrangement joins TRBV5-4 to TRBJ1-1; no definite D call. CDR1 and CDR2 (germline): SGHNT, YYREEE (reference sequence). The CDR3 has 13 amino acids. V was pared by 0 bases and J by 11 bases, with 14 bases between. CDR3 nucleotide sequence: TGTGCCAGCAGCTTGGAGAGGGTCCATCCCGCTTTCTTT. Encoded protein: CASSLERVHPAFF.

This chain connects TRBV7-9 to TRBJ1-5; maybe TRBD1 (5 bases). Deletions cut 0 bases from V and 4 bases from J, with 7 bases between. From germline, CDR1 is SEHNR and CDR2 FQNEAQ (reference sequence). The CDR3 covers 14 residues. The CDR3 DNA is TGTGCCAGCAGCTTAGCGGGGGGGAATCAGCCCCAGCATTTT. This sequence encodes CASSLAGGNQPQHF.